These 14 T cell receptor beta chains were all obtained from the same sample, sequenced in a study of metastatic and nonmetastatic thyroid tumors. The entire patient cohort was treatment-naive prior to thyroid surgery. TCRdb reassembled clones from the PCR reads with MiXCR. The sample holds more than 15,000 clones; over 20% are singletons and the top ten take just over 8%. The sample was adjacent normal tissue. The receptors here all came from a female donor with papillary thyroid cancer or a benign thyroid nodule (not recorded which). Some clones in this sample may be carry-over from other donors' samples.

V usage is TRBV19 and J usage is TRBJ1-5; D perhaps matches TRBD1 (6 bases). Trimming cost V 5 bases and J 5 bases, with 16 bases left between them. The V gene's germline CDR1 is LNHDA and CDR2 SQIVND (reference sequence). The CDR3 runs 15 residues. The CDR3 region has the DNA TGTGCCAGTAGTTGGAATGGGGGCAGGGATCAGCCCCAGCATTTT. Its protein is CASSWNGGRDQPQHF.

This rearrangement joins TRBV2 to TRBJ1-2, with D unclear. Germline V gene lookup returns CDR1 SNHLY and CDR2 FYNNEI. V was trimmed by 3 bases and J by 3 bases, leaving 8 bases between them. The CDR3 has 13 amino acids. In DNA, the CDR3 is TGTGCCAGCAGTGACGAGGAGGACTATGGCTACACCTTC. This sequence encodes CASSDEEDYGYTF.

In this sample, this clone turned up a few times. V usage is TRBV6-1 and J usage is TRBJ1-5; tentative D call: TRBD1 (5 bases). Trimming removed 4 bases from V and 5 bases from J, with 9 bases in between. CDR3 length: 13 amino acids. The V gene's germline CDR1 is MNHNS and CDR2 SASEGT. The CDR3: CASSVQEYQPQHF. CDR3 sequence (DNA): TGTGCCAGCAGTGTACAGGAATATCAGCCCCAGCATTTT.

This clone came up a few times. V gene TRBV9 combines with J gene TRBJ1-2; the D gene is possibly TRBD1 (5 bases). CDR1 is SGDLS, CDR2 YYNGEE, per germline. Trimming stripped 0 bases from V and 1 base from J, with 19 bases between. This CDR3 spans 18 amino acids. The CDR3 sequence is CASSVGGTNQGGNYGYTF. For the CDR3, the DNA is TGTGCCAGCAGCGTAGGGGGGACTAACCAAGGAGGTAACTATGGCTACACCTTC.

V and J are TRBV25-1 and TRBJ2-5; no clear D. This CDR3 is 13 amino acids long. Germline V lookup: CDR1 MGHDK, CDR2 SYGVNS. V was pared by 2 bases and J by 1 base, with 5 bases between. CDR3 sequence: CASSEPSQETQYF. The CDR3 bases are TGTGCCAGCAGTGAACCCTCCCAAGAGACCCAGTACTTC.

The V gene is TRBV20-1, the J gene TRBJ2-7; possibly TRBD2 for D (6 bases). The CDR3 loop spans 20 amino acids. Germline V lookup: CDR1 DFQATT, CDR2 SNEGSKA (reference sequence). V was clipped by 0 bases and J by 3 bases, with 30 bases between them. The CDR3 DNA follows: TGCAGTGCTAGAGATCGGGAGTCGAGTGGGGAACCGGGACGGCACTACGAGCAGTACTTC. Translation gives CSARDRESSGEPGRHYEQYF.

V is TRBV2 and J is TRBJ2-2; tentative D call: TRBD2 (5 bases). The germline V gene encodes CDR1 SNHLY and CDR2 FYNNEI. Trimming took 7 bases from V and 4 from J, leaving 13 bases between them. The CDR3 runs 14 residues. CDR3 loop: CASKERLSTGELFF. CDR3 bases: TGTGCCAGCAAGGAAAGACTATCCACCGGGGAGCTGTTTTTT.

Only a few counts were recorded for this clone. This chain connects TRBV20-1 to TRBJ2-7, with D possibly matching TRBD1 (5 bases). Looked up from germline, CDR1 is DFQATT and CDR2 is SNEGSKA (reference sequence). Trimming removed 4 bases from V and 2 bases from J, with 9 bases in between. CDR3 length: 12 amino acids. Written as DNA, the CDR3 is TGCAGTGCTAATCAGGGTCCCTACGAGCAGTACTTC. This codes for CSANQGPYEQYF.

The chain combines TRBV20-1 with TRBJ1-5, with D unresolved. Germline CDR1 reads DFQATT; CDR2 reads SNEGSKA (reference sequence). The CDR3 runs 12 residues. V lost 5 bases to trimming and J lost 5 bases, with 10 bases between them. The CDR3 loop is CSAGNWDQPQHF. The DNA of the CDR3 is TGCAGTGCTGGGAATTGGGATCAGCCCCAGCATTTT.

This clone was seen a few times. This sequence joins TRBV6-1 and TRBJ2-3; 7 nucleotides line up with TRBD2. The germline V gene encodes CDR1 MNHNS and CDR2 SASEGT. The CDR3 has 15 residues. Trimming took 4 bases from V and 4 from J; bases not matched to a gene: 8. This chain's CDR3 is CASSAQGGRSDTQYF. CDR3 DNA sequence: TGTGCCAGCAGTGCGCAGGGAGGGAGGTCAGATACGCAGTATTTT.

This clone appeared a few times. The gene calls are TRBV6-1 and TRBJ1-1; 10 bases agree with TRBD1. Germline V lookup: CDR1 MNHNS, CDR2 SASEGT. V lost 7 bases, J lost 5 bases, and 13 bases stayed unmatched. The CDR3 extends over 16 amino acids. CDR3 sequence: CASNSGTGVFKTEAFF. CDR3 bases: TGTGCCAGCAATAGCGGGACAGGGGTCTTTAAGACTGAAGCTTTCTTT.

CDR3 loop: CASSLFGQGKTGELFF. CDR3 coding DNA: TGTGCCAGCAGCTTATTCGGACAGGGCAAAACCGGGGAGCTGTTTTTT. This chain uses TRBV11-2 with TRBJ2-2; 8 bases are a match to TRBD1. Trimming took 2 bases from V and 5 from J; bases not matched to a gene: 7. Germline V gives CDR1 SGHAT, CDR2 FQNNGV. This CDR3 is 16 amino acids long.

This chain uses TRBV5-1 with TRBJ2-2, with a weak D call TRBD1 (6 bases). The CDR3 runs to 13 residues. Germline V CDR1 and CDR2: SGHRS, YFSETQ. Between the trimmed V and J ends, which lost 10 bases and 6 bases, there was a span of 16 bases. CDR3: CACEFEGAGELFF. In nucleotides, the CDR3 is TGCGCCTGCGAGTTCGAGGGGGCCGGGGAGCTGTTTTTT.

This clone was seen many times. V gene TRBV28 combines with J gene TRBJ2-7, with D possibly TRBD1 on 5 matching bases. The V end lost 5 bases, the J end lost 2 bases, and 7 bases lay between the germline ends. Germline values: CDR1 MDHEN, CDR2 SYDVKM. The CDR3 has 12 residues. This CDR3 is CASSRQPYEQYF. In nucleotides, the CDR3 is TGTGCCAGCAGTCGACAGCCCTACGAGCAGTACTTC.